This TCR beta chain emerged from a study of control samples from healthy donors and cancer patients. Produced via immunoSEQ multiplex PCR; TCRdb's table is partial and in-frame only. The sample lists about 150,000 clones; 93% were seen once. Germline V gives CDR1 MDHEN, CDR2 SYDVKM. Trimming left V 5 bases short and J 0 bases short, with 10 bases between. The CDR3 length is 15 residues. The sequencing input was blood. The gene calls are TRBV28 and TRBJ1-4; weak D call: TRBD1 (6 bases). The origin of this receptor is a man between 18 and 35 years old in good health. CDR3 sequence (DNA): TGTGCCAGCAGTAGCAGGGGAACAACTAATGAAAAACTGTTTTTT. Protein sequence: CASSSRGTTNEKLFF.